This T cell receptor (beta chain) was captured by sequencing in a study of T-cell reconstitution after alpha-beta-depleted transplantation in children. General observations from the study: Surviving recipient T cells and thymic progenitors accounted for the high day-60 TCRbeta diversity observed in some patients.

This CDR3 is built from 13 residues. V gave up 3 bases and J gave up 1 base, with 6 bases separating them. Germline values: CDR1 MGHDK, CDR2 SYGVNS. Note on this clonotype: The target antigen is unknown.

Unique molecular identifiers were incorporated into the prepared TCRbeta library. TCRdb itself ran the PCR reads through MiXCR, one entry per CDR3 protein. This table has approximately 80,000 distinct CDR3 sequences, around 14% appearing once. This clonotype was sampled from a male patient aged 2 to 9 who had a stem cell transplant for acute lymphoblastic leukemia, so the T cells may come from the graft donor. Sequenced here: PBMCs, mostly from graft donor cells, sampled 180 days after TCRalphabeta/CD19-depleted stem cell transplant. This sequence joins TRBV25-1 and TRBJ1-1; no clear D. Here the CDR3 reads CASSDGWNTEAFF. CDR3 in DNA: TGTGCCAGCAGTGACGGATGGAACACTGAAGCTTTCTTT.